The clone carrying this T cell receptor (beta chain) was recorded at least ten times. Antigen: not known. Exclusion followed for patients with uncontrolled infection, other autoimmune disease, pregnancy or lactation. The source of the sample is a study of T cells in Graves' hyperthyroidism and ophthalmopathy. Findings of the study overall: Classification by a 13 V-J model distinguished ophthalmopathy from stable hyperthyroidism.

Amplification of TCR beta CDR3 regions was performed using RNA transcripts as template. The primer set for the first-round RT-PCR of the TCR CDR3 was HTBI. TCRdb re-derived calls from the multiplex PCR reads in MiXCR, one entry per CDR3 protein. The sample has hundreds of thousands of distinct CDR3 sequences, approximately 16% seen once. CDR3 length: 13 amino acids. Trimming pared 2 bases from V and 12 bases from J, leaving 14 bases between. The germline CDR1 and CDR2 sequences are MNHEY and SVGEGT. Sequencing was done on a sample of blood. This chain connects TRBV6-2 or TRBV6-3 to TRBJ2-1; D call uncertain. The sequence was obtained from a man aged 35 to 55 with Graves' hyperthyroidism. As DNA, the CDR3 is TGTGCCAGCAGTTACCTCGAGGAGATGAGGCAGTTCTTC. Translated: CASSYLEEMRQFF.